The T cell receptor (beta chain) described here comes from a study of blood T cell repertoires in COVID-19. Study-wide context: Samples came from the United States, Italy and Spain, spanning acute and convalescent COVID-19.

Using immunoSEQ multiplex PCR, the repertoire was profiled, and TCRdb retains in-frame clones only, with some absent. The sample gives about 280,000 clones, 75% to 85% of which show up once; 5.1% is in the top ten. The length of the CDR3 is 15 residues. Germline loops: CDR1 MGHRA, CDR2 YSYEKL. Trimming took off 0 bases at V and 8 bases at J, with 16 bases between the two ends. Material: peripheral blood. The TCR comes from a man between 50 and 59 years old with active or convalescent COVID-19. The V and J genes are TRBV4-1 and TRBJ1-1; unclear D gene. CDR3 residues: CASSQDPRIQPEAFF. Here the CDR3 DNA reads TGCGCCAGCAGCCAAGATCCTCGCATACAGCCCGAAGCTTTCTTT.